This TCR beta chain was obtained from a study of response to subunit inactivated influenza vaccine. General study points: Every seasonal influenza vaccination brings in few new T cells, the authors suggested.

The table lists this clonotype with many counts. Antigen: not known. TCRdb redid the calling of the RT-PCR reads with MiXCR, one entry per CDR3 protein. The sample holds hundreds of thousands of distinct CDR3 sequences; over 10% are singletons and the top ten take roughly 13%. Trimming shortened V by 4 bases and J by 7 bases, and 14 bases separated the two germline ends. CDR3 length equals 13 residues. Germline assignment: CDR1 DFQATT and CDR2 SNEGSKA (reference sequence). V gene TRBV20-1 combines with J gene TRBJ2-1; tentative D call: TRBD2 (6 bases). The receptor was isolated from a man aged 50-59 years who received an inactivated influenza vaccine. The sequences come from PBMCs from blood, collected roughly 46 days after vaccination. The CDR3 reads CSAIPTRKNEQFF. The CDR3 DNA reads TGCAGTGCTATACCGACTAGGAAGAATGAGCAGTTCTTC.